A selection of T cell receptor beta chains follows, all from one sample in a study of vaccination and CD4 T cells after COVID-19. Using its own MiXCR run on the PCR reads, TCRdb lists one record per CDR3 protein. This sample has approximately 12,000 distinct CDR3 sequences, with 50% found just once. Antigen specificity for these receptors is unknown. Sequences were obtained from CD4+ T cells from blood, cultured in vitro. The receptor set was obtained from a human donor who had recovered from COVID-19. The CDR3 runs from the conserved cysteine through the conserved F or W. Fields, in order: J gene, V gene, clone size, D gene, CDR3 DNA, CDR3 protein. D genes are given only for firm matches. The size entry is marked missing in some rows and otherwise reads once, few, many or a size class.

j_call: TRBJ2-7
v_call: TRBV5-4
clone_size: .
d_call: .
cdr3_nt: TGTGCCCTCGCCCGGGACACGGATTCCTACGAGCAGTACTTC
cdr3_aa: CALARDTDSYEQYF

j_call: TRBJ1-6
v_call: TRBV12-3/TRBV12-4
clone_size: .
d_call: .
cdr3_nt: TGTGCCAGCAGCCGGACGGTGCCCGACAATTCACCCCTCCACTTT
cdr3_aa: CASSRTVPDNSPLHF

j_call: TRBJ1-2
v_call: TRBV20-1
clone_size: few
d_call: .
cdr3_nt: TGCAGTGCTATAGGGGATGACTATGGCTACACCTTC
cdr3_aa: CSAIGDDYGYTF

j_call: TRBJ1-2
v_call: TRBV7-2
clone_size: few
d_call: TRBD1
cdr3_nt: TGTGCCAGCAGCTACCCCCCCGGGACAGGGTCTGGCTACACCTTC
cdr3_aa: CASSYPPGTGSGYTF

j_call: TRBJ2-7
v_call: TRBV6-1
clone_size: .
d_call: TRBD2
cdr3_nt: TGTGCCAGCAGTGCATTCCTGGGACTAGCGGGGGGTTCCTACGAGCAGTACTTC
cdr3_aa: CASSAFLGLAGGSYEQYF

j_call: TRBJ1-3
v_call: TRBV7-2
clone_size: .
d_call: .
cdr3_nt: TGTGCCAGCAGCTTAGAGGGCCAGTTAAATGGAAACACCATATATTTT
cdr3_aa: CASSLEGQLNGNTIYF

j_call: TRBJ1-4
v_call: TRBV12-3/TRBV12-4
clone_size: few
d_call: TRBD1
cdr3_nt: TGTGCCAGCAGAGAACAGGGGCGGGGGGACGGACTGTTTTTT
cdr3_aa: CASREQGRGDGLFF

j_call: TRBJ2-3
v_call: TRBV7-9
clone_size: .
d_call: TRBD1
cdr3_nt: TGTGCCAGCAGGCCGACAGGGGCAGATACGCAGTATTTT
cdr3_aa: CASRPTGADTQYF

j_call: TRBJ2-5
v_call: TRBV7-9
clone_size: few
d_call: .
cdr3_nt: TGTGCCAGCAGCTCCCAGGCGGGCGGAGGAGAGACCCAGTACTTC
cdr3_aa: CASSSQAGGGETQYF

j_call: TRBJ1-2
v_call: TRBV5-6
clone_size: .
d_call: .
cdr3_nt: TGTGCCAGCAGCTTGGGACAGTTCCAGGGTGGCTACACCTTC
cdr3_aa: CASSLGQFQGGYTF

j_call: TRBJ1-2
v_call: TRBV6-2/TRBV6-3
clone_size: few
d_call: TRBD1
cdr3_nt: TGTGCCAGCAGATCCCCCGGGACAGGGGGCGCGGGGGGCTACACCTTC
cdr3_aa: CASRSPGTGGAGGYTF

j_call: TRBJ2-2
v_call: TRBV11-2
clone_size: .
d_call: .
cdr3_nt: TGTGCCAGTAGCCTCCCCTGGGGGGCGGCCGGGGAGCTGTTTTTT
cdr3_aa: CASSLPWGAAGELFF

j_call: TRBJ2-3
v_call: TRBV11-2
clone_size: few
d_call: .
cdr3_nt: TGTGCCAGCAGCCCGGGACTGCAAACAGATACGCAGTATTTT
cdr3_aa: CASSPGLQTDTQYF

j_call: TRBJ2-3
v_call: TRBV18
clone_size: .
d_call: .
cdr3_nt: TGTGCCAGCTCACCAAAGGCCGGCGGGAACACAGATACGCAGTATTTT
cdr3_aa: CASSPKAGGNTDTQYF

j_call: TRBJ2-3
v_call: TRBV6-1
clone_size: .
d_call: TRBD1
cdr3_nt: TGTGCCAGCAGAATCACAGGGGGCGATACGCAGTATTTT
cdr3_aa: CASRITGGDTQYF

j_call: TRBJ1-1
v_call: TRBV24-1
clone_size: few
d_call: .
cdr3_nt: TGTGCCACCAGTGATCGCGAAGCTTTCTTT
cdr3_aa: CATSDREAFF

j_call: TRBJ2-3
v_call: TRBV20-1
clone_size: few
d_call: TRBD2
cdr3_nt: TGCAGTGCTAGCCTCTGGCGGGGGGATACGCAGTATTTT
cdr3_aa: CSASLWRGDTQYF

j_call: TRBJ2-1
v_call: TRBV12-3/TRBV12-4
clone_size: .
d_call: TRBD2
cdr3_nt: TGTGCCAGCAGCGGGGGGGCCTTCTACAATGAGCAGTTCTTC
cdr3_aa: CASSGGAFYNEQFF

j_call: TRBJ2-7
v_call: TRBV5-5
clone_size: .
d_call: .
cdr3_nt: TGTGCCAGCACGGAGGGGTTCAGGGACGAGCAGTACTTC
cdr3_aa: CASTEGFRDEQYF

j_call: TRBJ1-5
v_call: TRBV5-1
clone_size: few
d_call: .
cdr3_nt: TGCGCCAGCAGGGAGGGGGTTTATAGCAATCAGCCCCAGCATTTT
cdr3_aa: CASREGVYSNQPQHF